This T cell receptor (beta chain) was recovered during a study of blood T cell repertoires in COVID-19. Generated by immunoSEQ multiplex PCR, the TCRdb table keeps only in-frame clones and is missing some. The profile covers 450,000 to 600,000 clones, with roughly 90% appearing a single time and 0.7% taken by the ten largest. CDR1 is MGHRA and CDR2 is YSYEKL in the germline V gene. V was pared by 1 base and J by 1 base, with 7 bases of the junction left unmatched. The CDR3 runs to 17 residues. The sample taken for sequencing was PBMCs or T cells enriched from blood (not recorded which). The rearrangement uses TRBV4-1 and TRBJ1-5; the match to TRBD1 covers 7 bases. This TCR derives from a woman under 30 who had recovered from COVID-19. The DNA for the CDR3 is TGCGCCAGCAGCCAAGTACCGGGACAGCTAAGCAATCAGCCCCAGCATTTT. Its translation is CASSQVPGQLSNQPQHF.